This T cell receptor (beta chain) was retrieved from a study of blood T cell repertoires in COVID-19. Study-level background: Samples taken during acute and convalescent COVID-19 were collected in the United States, Italy and Spain.

This clone was picked up many times. Clones were sequenced by immunoSEQ multiplex PCR, and TCRdb holds only the in-frame ones, with some missing. The sample consists of roughly 250,000 clones, around four fifths of them appearing once. Germline V gene data show CDR1 as SNHLY and CDR2 as FYNNEI. The V and J ends lost 4 bases and 5 bases respectively, with 9 bases between them. The CDR3 consists of 13 residues. The chain employs TRBV2 and TRBJ1-5, with D hard to call. The specimen sequenced was peripheral blood. The TCR was taken from a woman in her thirties or forties with active or convalescent COVID-19. The CDR3 reads CASSGAGYQPQHF. DNA for the CDR3: TGTGCCAGCAGTGGGGCAGGATATCAGCCCCAGCATTTT.